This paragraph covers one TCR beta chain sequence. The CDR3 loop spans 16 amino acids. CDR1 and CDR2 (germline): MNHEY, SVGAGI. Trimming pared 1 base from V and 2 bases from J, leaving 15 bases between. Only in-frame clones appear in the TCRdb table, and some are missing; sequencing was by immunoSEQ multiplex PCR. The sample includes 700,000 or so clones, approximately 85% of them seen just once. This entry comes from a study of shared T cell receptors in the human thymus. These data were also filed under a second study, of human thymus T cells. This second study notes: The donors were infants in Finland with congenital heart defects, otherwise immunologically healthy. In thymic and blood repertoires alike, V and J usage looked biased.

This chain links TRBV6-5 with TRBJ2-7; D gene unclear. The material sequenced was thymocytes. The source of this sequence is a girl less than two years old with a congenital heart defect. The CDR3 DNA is TGTGCCAGCAGTTACTACCCTGAGCTTATGGCCTACGAGCAGTACTTC. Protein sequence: CASSYYPELMAYEQYF.